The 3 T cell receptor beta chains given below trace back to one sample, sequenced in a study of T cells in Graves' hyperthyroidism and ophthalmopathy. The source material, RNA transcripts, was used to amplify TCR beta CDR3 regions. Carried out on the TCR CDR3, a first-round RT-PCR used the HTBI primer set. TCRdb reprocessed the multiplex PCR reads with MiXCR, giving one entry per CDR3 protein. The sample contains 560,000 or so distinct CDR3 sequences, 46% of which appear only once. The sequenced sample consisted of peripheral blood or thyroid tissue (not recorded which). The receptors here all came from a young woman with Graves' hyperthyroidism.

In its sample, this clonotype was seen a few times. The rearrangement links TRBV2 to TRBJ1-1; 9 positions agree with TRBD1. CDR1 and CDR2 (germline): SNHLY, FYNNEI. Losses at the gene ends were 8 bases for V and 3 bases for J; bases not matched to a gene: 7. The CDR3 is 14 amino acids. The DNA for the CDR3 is TGTGCCAGCGAAACAGGGGGCTGGGACACTGAAGCTTTCTTT. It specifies CASETGGWDTEAFF.

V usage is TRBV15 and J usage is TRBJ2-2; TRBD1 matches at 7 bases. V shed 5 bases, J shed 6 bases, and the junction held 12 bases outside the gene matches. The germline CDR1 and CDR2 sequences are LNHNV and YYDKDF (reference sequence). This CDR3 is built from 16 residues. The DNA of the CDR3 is TGTGCCACCAGCGACAGGGCGGTGGTCGGGGCCGGGGAGCTGTTTTTT. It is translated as CATSDRAVVGAGELFF. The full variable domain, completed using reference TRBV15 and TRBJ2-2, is DAMVIQNPRYQVTQFGKPVTLSCSQTLNHNVMYWYQQKSSQAPKLLFHYYDKDFNNEADTPDNFQSRRPNTSFCFLDIRSPGLGDTAMYLCATSDRAVVGAGELFFGEGSRLTVL.

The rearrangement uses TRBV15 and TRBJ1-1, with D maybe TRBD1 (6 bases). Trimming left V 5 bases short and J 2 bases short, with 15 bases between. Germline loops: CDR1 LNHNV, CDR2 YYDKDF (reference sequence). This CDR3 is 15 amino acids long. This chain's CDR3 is CATSPDSSGNTEAFF. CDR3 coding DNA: TGTGCCACCAGCCCGGACAGCTCTGGAAACACTGAAGCTTTCTTT.